What follows describes a single TCR beta chain. This clone was counted a single time. This clone's antigen is unknown. Base qualities are not provided; no much larger clone lies one nucleotide away. The germline V gene gives CDR1 as SNHLY and CDR2 as FYNNEI. The CDR3 starts with the cysteine, ends with the phenylalanine, and has 14 residues. Only the CDR3 DNA is retained, 42 bases long and in frame from the first base. Relative to germline, V is missing 6 bases and J is missing 3 bases, with 5 bases of the junction outside any gene match. What this sample's time point label stands for: about 28 days (+/-7) after the second vaccine dose. Because spike-specific TCR depth and breadth did not differ between the two schedules, AZD1222 recipients who got a second dose at roughly 4 weeks were pooled with those who got a second dose at roughly 12 weeks. The vaccinee samples were drawn from two UK trials, COV001 and COV002, one of which was a single-blind randomized controlled phase 2/3 trial testing AZD1222 (ChAdOx1 nCoV-19) in healthy adults. Trial participant PBMC samples were collected at day 0 and day 28 after the second dose for TCRbeta chain sequencing.

The data originate from a study of T cell responses to AZD1222 COVID-19 vaccine (dated by TCRdb to the early 2020s). Some background on the complete study: A total of 233 trial participants underwent TCR sequencing, of whom 207 received two doses of AZD1222 and around 25 received two doses of the MenACWY control vaccine. Enrollment into the trials was organized by age into subgroups of 18-55, 56-69 and 70-plus years, and those subgroups contained around 150, 28 and 57 TCR-sequenced participants, respectively.

Beyond this particular receptor, the publication reports: A significant rise in spike-specific TCR breadth and depth was observed after two AZD1222 doses relative to day 0 and relative to MenACWY recipients. CD4 TCRs associated with the vaccine covered the entire spike protein, and the dominant responses were in regions 160-218 and 743-854. Epitopes outside the regions mutated in the B.1.351 and B.1.1.7 variants were reportedly recognized by nearly half of the unique spike-specific TCRs. Most participants were white British and females outnumbered males, and the authors suggested that clonal diversity may have been underestimated. Conclusions about previously exposed vaccinees were limited because only six AZD1222 recipients were SARS-CoV-2 seropositive at baseline. Because no day 14 peak-response samples were available, repertoires were characterized only after the peak T cell response. In the small 56-69-year group, the increase in depth fell short of significance, most likely because of low power.

The CDR3 regions of human TCRbeta chains were analyzed by immunosequencing. The study's own analysis went as follows. Repertoire TCRs were matched against a reference library of SARS-CoV-2-specific TCRs generated with the MIRA antigen-specificity platform. Breadth was defined as the fraction of unique TCRs that were SARS-CoV-2-associated. Depth was defined as the fraction of total T cells that were SARS-CoV-2-associated. Using the MIRA data, every spike-specific TCR was mapped to the spike region that the TCR reacted to and assigned to either a CD4 or a CD8 class. Log10-transformed breadth and depth values were compared by one-way ANOVA with Sidak's multiple comparisons tests. As stored in TCRdb, this immuneACCESS dataset retains in-frame rearrangements with V and J assigned. A fraction of the clones does not appear; measured against another copy, unresolved V genes explain less than half of the discrepancy, and the remainder lacks a known reason. V and J calls and clone size are copied from that table; D and trimming were computed from the DNA. The sample contains 100,000 to 150,000 clones, about 91% of them found a single time. The ten largest clones take up approximately 2.1% of the sample.

The material sequenced was peripheral blood, taken 28 days after the second AZD1222 dose. The TCR sequence derives from an adult who received the AZD1222 COVID-19 vaccine. This chain is built from TRBV2 and TRBJ1-2, and TRBD1 matches 9 of the central bases. The sequenced DNA is TGTGCCAGCAGCAACAGGGGGCGCGACTATGGCTACACCTTC. Its amino acids are CASSNRGRDYGYTF.